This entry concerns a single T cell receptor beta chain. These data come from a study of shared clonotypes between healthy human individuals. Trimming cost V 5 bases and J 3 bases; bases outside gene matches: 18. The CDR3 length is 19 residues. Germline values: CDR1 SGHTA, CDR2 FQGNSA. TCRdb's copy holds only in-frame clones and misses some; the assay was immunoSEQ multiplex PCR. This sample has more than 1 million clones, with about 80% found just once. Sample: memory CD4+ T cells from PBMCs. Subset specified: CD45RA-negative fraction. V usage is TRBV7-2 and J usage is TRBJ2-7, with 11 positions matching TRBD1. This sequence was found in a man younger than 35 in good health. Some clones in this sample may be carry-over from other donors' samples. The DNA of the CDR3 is TGTGCCAGCAGCGCCCGGGGACAGGGGGTTTGGCGGCCAAGCTACGAGCAGTACTTC. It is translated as CASSARGQGVWRPSYEQYF. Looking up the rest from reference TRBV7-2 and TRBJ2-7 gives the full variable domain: GAGVSQSPSNKVTEKGKDVELRCDPISGHTALYWYRQSLGQGLEFLIYFQGNSAPDKSGLPSDRFSAERTGGSVSTLTIQRTQQEDSAVYLCASSARGQGVWRPSYEQYFGPGTRLTVT.